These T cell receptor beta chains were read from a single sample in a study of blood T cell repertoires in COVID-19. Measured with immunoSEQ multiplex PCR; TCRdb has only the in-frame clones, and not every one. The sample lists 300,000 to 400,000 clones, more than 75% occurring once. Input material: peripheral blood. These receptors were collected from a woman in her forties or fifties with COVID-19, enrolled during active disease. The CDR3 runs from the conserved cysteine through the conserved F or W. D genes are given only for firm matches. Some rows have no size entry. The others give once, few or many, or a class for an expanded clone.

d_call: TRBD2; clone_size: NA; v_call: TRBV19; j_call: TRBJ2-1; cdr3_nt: TGTGCCAGTAGTCCAACCGGGACTAGGTGGGCCAATGAGCAGTTCTTC; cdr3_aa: CASSPTGTRWANEQFF
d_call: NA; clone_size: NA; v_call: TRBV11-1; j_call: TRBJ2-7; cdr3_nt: TGTGCCAGCAGCGCCGGGGTCGGCGAGCAGTACTTC; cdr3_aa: CASSAGVGEQYF
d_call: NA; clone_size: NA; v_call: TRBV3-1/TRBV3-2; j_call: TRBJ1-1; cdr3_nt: TGTGCCAGCAGCCCTCAAAGGGTAGGGGCTGATGAAGCTTTCTTT; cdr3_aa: CASSPQRVGADEAFF
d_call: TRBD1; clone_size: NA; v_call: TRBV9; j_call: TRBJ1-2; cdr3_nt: TGTGCCAGCAGAACCGGGACAGGGGGCTACTATGGCTACACCTTC; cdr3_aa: CASRTGTGGYYGYTF
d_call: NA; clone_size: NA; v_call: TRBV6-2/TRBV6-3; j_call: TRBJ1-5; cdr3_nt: TGTGCCAGCAGTAGACAAACAGGAACAAATCAGCCCCAGCATTTT; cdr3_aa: CASSRQTGTNQPQHF
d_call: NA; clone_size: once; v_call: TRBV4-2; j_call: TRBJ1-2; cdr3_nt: TGTGCCAGCAGCCACGAGGACAGTGGCTACACCTTC; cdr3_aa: CASSHEDSGYTF
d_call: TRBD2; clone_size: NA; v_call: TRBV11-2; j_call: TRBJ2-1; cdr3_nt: TGTGCCAGCAGCTTCGTAGCGGGAGGGTCTTCAAATGAGCAGTTCTTC; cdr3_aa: CASSFVAGGSSNEQFF
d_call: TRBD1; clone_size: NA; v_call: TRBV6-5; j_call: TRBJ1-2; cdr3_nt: TGTGCCAGCAGCCGGACAGGGGGCGACGGCTACACCTTC; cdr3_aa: CASSRTGGDGYTF
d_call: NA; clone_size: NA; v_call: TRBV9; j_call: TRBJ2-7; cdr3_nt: TGTGCCAGCAGCGTAGGGCCAAACTACGAGCAGTACTTC; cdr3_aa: CASSVGPNYEQYF
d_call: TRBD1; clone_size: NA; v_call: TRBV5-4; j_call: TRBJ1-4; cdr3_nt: TGTGCCAGCAGCATTCAGCGACCAGGGGGTGATGAAAAACTGTTTTTT; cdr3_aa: CASSIQRPGGDEKLFF